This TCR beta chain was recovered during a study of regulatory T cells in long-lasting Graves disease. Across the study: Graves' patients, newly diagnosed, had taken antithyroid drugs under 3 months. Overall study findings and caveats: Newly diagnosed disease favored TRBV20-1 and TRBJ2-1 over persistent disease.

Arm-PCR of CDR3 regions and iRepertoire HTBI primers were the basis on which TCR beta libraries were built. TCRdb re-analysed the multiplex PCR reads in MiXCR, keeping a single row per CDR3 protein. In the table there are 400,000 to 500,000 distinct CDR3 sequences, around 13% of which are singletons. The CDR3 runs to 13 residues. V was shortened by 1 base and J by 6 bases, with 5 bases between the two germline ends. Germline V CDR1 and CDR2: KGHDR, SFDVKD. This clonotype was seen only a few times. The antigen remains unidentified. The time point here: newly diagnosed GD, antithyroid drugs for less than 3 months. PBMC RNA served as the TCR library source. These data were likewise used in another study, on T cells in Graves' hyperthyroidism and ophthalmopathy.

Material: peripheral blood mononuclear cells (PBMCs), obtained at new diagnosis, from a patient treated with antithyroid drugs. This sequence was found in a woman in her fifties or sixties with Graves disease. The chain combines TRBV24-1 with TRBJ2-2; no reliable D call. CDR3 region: CATSDFDAGELFF. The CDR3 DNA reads TGTGCCACCAGTGATTTTGACGCCGGGGAGCTGTTTTTT.